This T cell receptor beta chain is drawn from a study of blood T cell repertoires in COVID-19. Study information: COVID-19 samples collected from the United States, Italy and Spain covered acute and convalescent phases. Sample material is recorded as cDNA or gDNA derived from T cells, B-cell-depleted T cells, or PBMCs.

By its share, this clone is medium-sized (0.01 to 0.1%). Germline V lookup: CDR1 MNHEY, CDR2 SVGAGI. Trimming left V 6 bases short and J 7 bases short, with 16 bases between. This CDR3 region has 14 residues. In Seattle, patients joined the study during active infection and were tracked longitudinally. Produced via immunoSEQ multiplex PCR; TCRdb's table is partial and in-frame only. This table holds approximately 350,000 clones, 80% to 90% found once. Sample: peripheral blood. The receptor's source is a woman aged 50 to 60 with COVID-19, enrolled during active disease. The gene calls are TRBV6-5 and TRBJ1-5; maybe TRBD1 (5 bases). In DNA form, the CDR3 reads TGTGCCAGCAGACAGAGCGGGGGTGGCCAGCCCCAGCATTTT. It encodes CASRQSGGGQPQHF.